The 19 T cell receptor beta chains given below trace back to one sample, sequenced in a study of blood T cells in healthy people across ages. A sample-barcoded 5' primer and a J-beta primer mix were used in a second PCR of roughly 7 to 11 cycles. TCRdb recomputed calls from the 5' RACE reads with MiXCR, one row per CDR3 protein. The sample lists around 670,000 distinct CDR3 sequences; roughly 31% were seen once. The sequenced sample consisted of blood. Receptors were obtained from a woman of 80 years or more in good health.

In its sample, this clonotype was seen many times. CDR3 protein: CASSSLSYSGANVLTF. Here the CDR3 DNA reads TGTGCCAGCAGCTCCCTCAGTTACTCTGGGGCCAACGTCCTGACTTTC. The gene calls are TRBV7-8 and TRBJ2-6; no clear D gene. Germline CDR1 SGHVS, CDR2 FQNEAQ. There are 16 residues in the CDR3. Trimming shortened V by 4 bases and J by 0 bases, and 10 bases separated the two germline ends.

In its sample, this clonotype was seen many times. The chain employs TRBV7-6 and TRBJ1-6, with 8 bases fitting TRBD1. The CDR3 extends over 15 amino acids. The J segment lost 7 bases and the V segment lost 4 bases, leaving 6 bases of the junction unmatched. Germline V gene lookup returns CDR1 SGHVS and CDR2 FNYEAQ. The CDR3 sequence: CASSSRTGSNSPLHF. DNA for the CDR3: TGTGCCAGCAGCTCCCGGACAGGGAGCAATTCACCCCTCCACTTT.

This clonotype occurred once. The rearrangement links TRBV5-1 to TRBJ1-1; TRBD1 aligns across 7 bases. The length of the CDR3 is 15 residues. Germline V gene sequence: CDR1 SGHRS, CDR2 YFSETQ. The V segment lost 4 bases and the J segment 1 base; nucleotides outside the gene matches: 7. CDR3 DNA sequence: TGCGCCAGCAGCGCAGGGACAGCCGGGAACACTGAAGCTTTCTTT. It translates to CASSAGTAGNTEAFF.

This clonotype occurred many times. The chain combines TRBV10-3 with TRBJ2-7; D unresolved. Germline loops: CDR1 ENHRY, CDR2 SYGVKD. The CDR3 has 15 amino acids. V was trimmed by 0 bases and J by 5 bases, leaving 14 bases between them. CDR3 DNA sequence: TGTGCCATCAGTGAGTCGCGGCCCTCGGGCAACGAGCAGTACTTC. Protein: CAISESRPSGNEQYF.

This clonotype was counted a few times. A read error may be the cause here, since a much bigger clone is one base away. CDR3 nucleotides: TGTGCCAGCAGCGGAGCACTTGACTACTACGAGCAGTACTTC. It codes for CASSGALDYYEQYF. This chain connects TRBV9 to TRBJ2-7; D is perhaps TRBD2 (5 bases). Trimming pared 3 bases from V and 3 bases from J, leaving 13 bases between. CDR1 and CDR2 from the germline V gene are SGDLS and YYNGEE. The CDR3 loop spans 14 amino acids.

On this clonotype itself: Given a much more abundant clone one base away, this may be a read error. V and J are TRBV3-1 and TRBJ1-2; D uncertain. Germline loops: CDR1 LGHDT, CDR2 YNNKEL (reference sequence). This CDR3 contains 15 residues. The CDR3 region is CASSQDLKSNHGYTF. The CDR3 nucleotides read TGTGCCAGCAGCCAAGATCTTAAGTCTAACCATGGCTACACCTTC.

This chain joins TRBV7-8 and TRBJ2-3; TRBD2 agrees at 8 bases. In germline, CDR1 is SGHVS, CDR2 FQNEAQ. The V and J ends lost 0 bases and 4 bases, in that order; junction bases with no gene match: 18. The CDR3 contains 20 residues. CDR3 sequence reads: CASSLARRGVGAGVSDTQYF. As DNA, the CDR3 is TGTGCCAGCAGCTTAGCGCGAAGGGGGGTAGGAGCGGGGGTCTCAGATACGCAGTATTTT.

The table lists this clonotype with a count of one. This is likely an artifact of a read error, given a far larger clone one base away. V is TRBV7-3 and J is TRBJ1-1, with D maybe TRBD1 (5 bases). Germline CDR1 is SGHTA and CDR2 is FQGTGA. CDR3 length equals 13 residues. V was trimmed by 1 base and J by 6 bases, leaving 9 bases between them. The CDR3 loop reads CASSLRGGAEAFF. The CDR3 DNA follows: TGTGCCAGCAGCTTAAGGGGGGGGGCTGAAGCTTTCTTT.

V and J are TRBV20-1 and TRBJ2-1; 7 nucleotides agree with TRBD1. The J call is uncertain, as TRBJ2-7 better fits the DNA end. This CDR3 region has 13 residues. Germline V gives CDR1 DFQATT, CDR2 SNEGSKA (reference sequence). The CDR3 loop reads CSAGGYRINEQYF. The CDR3 DNA reads TGCAGTGCAGGGGGCTACCGAATCAATGAGCAGTACTTC.

The table lists this clonotype with many counts. The CDR3 spells CASSLVGQEQYF. CDR3 coding DNA: TGTGCCAGCAGCTTAGTCGGTCAAGAGCAGTACTTC. The chain links TRBV7-9 to TRBJ2-7; D remains unclear. The CDR3 length is 12 residues. Germline V gives CDR1 SEHNR, CDR2 FQNEAQ (reference sequence). V lost 1 base and J lost 7, with 8 bases in between.

This clonotype showed up just a few times. V gene TRBV4-2 combines with J gene TRBJ2-5; 13 nucleotides agree with TRBD2. The CDR3 has 17 residues. V lost 1 base and J lost 11; bases outside the gene matches: 13. Germline values: CDR1 LGHNA, CDR2 YNFKEQ. CDR3 bases: TGTGCCAGCAGCCAAGGCCTGACTAGCGGGGGGCCGAATGAGCAGTACTTC. This codes for CASSQGLTSGGPNEQYF.

In the case of this clonotype: Germline is not matched at one junction end, which may reflect a read error. V and J are TRBV15 and TRBJ2-7; TRBD2 is a possible D gene (6 bases). The germline gives CDR1 LNHNV, CDR2 YYDKDF (reference sequence). This CDR3 contains 14 residues. The CDR3 loop is CASSGRDSPYEQYF. In DNA, the CDR3 is TGTGCCAGCAGCGGTAGGGACTCTCCTTACGAGCAGTACTTC.

The chain recombines TRBV20-1 with TRBJ1-6; D is possibly TRBD1 (5 bases). Trimming stripped 5 bases from V and 10 bases from J, with 21 bases between. Per germline, CDR1 DFQATT and CDR2 SNEGSKA (reference sequence). The CDR3 has 15 residues. CDR3 residues: CSASWGRARVSPLHF. CDR3 nucleotide sequence: TGCAGTGCTTCCTGGGGCAGGGCTCGGGTCTCACCCCTCCACTTT.

This clonotype was detected many times. The chain links TRBV11-2 to TRBJ2-1; TRBD2 aligns across 7 bases. V lost 5 bases, J lost 5 bases, and 9 bases stayed unmatched. The germline gives CDR1 SGHAT, CDR2 FQNNGV. This CDR3 has 15 residues. Here the CDR3 reads CASSPSGTTHNEQFF. The DNA for the CDR3 is TGTGCCAGCAGCCCCAGCGGGACTACCCACAATGAGCAGTTCTTC. Variable domain in full (rest from reference TRBV11-2 and TRBJ2-1): EAGVAQSPRYKIIEKRQSVAFWCNPISGHATLYWYQQILGQGPKLLIQFQNNGVVDDSQLPKDRFSAERLKGVDSTLKIQPAKLEDSAVYLCASSPSGTTHNEQFFGPGTRLTVL.

This clonotype was seen more than once but under ten times. The chain is built from TRBV20-1 and TRBJ1-6, with 9 bases identical to TRBD1. Germline V gene data show CDR1 as DFQATT and CDR2 as SNEGSKA (reference sequence). The CDR3 length is 15 residues. The V and J ends lost 8 bases and 10 bases, in that order; junction bases with no gene match: 15. The CDR3 here is CSPRGQGGGASPLHF. CDR3 nucleotide sequence: TGCAGTCCCAGGGGACAGGGTGGGGGGGCATCACCCCTCCACTTT.

The table lists this clonotype with a few counts. This chain uses TRBV29-1 with TRBJ1-2; D is possibly TRBD1 (5 bases). The CDR3 spans 12 residues. Looked up from germline, CDR1 is SQVTM and CDR2 is ANQGSEA. V was cut by 7 bases and J by 3 bases, with 12 bases left in between. In DNA, the CDR3 is TGCAGCGGTAAAGGGGAGGACTATGGCTACACCTTC. It specifies CSGKGEDYGYTF.

Ten or more counts support this clonotype. This chain links TRBV27 with TRBJ2-7, with D perhaps being TRBD1 or TRBD2 (5 bases each). Trimming took 9 bases from V and 2 from J, leaving 11 bases between them. CDR1 and CDR2 from the germline V gene are MNHEY and SMNVEV (reference sequence). The CDR3 runs to 12 residues. The CDR3 is CARRDGPYEQYF. In DNA form, the CDR3 reads TGTGCCAGGAGGGACGGGCCCTACGAGCAGTACTTC.

At least ten counts were recorded for this clonotype. The V gene is TRBV7-9, the J gene TRBJ2-3; D is unclear. Germline V lookup: CDR1 SEHNR, CDR2 FQNEAQ (reference sequence). The CDR3 loop spans 13 amino acids. V shed 2 bases and J shed 2 bases, with 5 bases lying between them. This CDR3 is CASSLTTTDTQYF. As DNA, the CDR3 is TGTGCCAGCAGCTTAACTACCACAGATACGCAGTATTTT. Variable domain in full (rest from reference TRBV7-9 and TRBJ2-3): DTGVSQNPRHKITKRGQNVTFRCDPISEHNRLYWYRQTLGQGPEFLTYFQNEAQLEKSRLLSDRFSAERPKGSFSTLEIQRTEQGDSAMYLCASSLTTTDTQYFGPGTRLTVL.

The chain recombines TRBV6-5 with TRBJ1-1; D is possibly TRBD1 (5 bases). The V end lost 5 bases, the J end lost 10 bases, and 17 bases lay between the germline ends. Germline V CDR1 and CDR2: MNHEY, SVGAGI. The CDR3 loop spans 13 amino acids. This CDR3 is CASSQQSLGRAFF. DNA for the CDR3: TGTGCCAGCAGTCAGCAGTCTCTGGGACGAGCTTTCTTT.